This passage covers 15 T cell receptor beta chains from one sample sequenced in a study of Graves' ophthalmopathy and Graves' hyperthyroidism. Amplified TCR beta CDR3 regions were obtained using RNA transcripts as template. RT-PCR in the first round used HTBI primers; a second-round multiplex PCR followed. TCRdb recomputed calls from the multiplex PCR reads with MiXCR, one row per CDR3 protein. The data contain a few hundred thousand distinct CDR3 sequences, 15% of them seen just once; the ten biggest clones take up approximately 7%. What was sequenced was peripheral blood. The source is a young woman with stable Graves' hyperthyroidism.

This clonotype occurred many times. The chain employs TRBV19 and TRBJ2-7; D is uncertain. CDR1 and CDR2 from the germline V gene are LNHDA and SQIVND (reference sequence). This CDR3 comprises 15 residues. V gave up 5 bases and J gave up 2 bases, with 16 bases separating them. CDR3 nucleotides: TGTGCCAGTAGTCCGGGTTCAGGCAGGACCTACGAGCAGTACTTC. Encoded protein: CASSPGSGRTYEQYF. Filled out from reference TRBV19 and TRBJ2-7, the complete variable domain reads DGGITQSPKYLFRKEGQNVTLSCEQNLNHDAMYWYRQDPGQGLRLIYYSQIVNDFQKGDIAEGYSVSREKKESFPLTVTSAQKNPTAFYLCASSPGSGRTYEQYFGPGTRLTVT.

This clonotype was seen more than once but under ten times. V and J are TRBV6-1 and TRBJ2-7, with TRBD1 identical over 9 bases. The CDR3 has 16 amino acids. Germline V gene sequence: CDR1 MNHNS, CDR2 SASEGT. With 7 bases clipped from V and 5 bases from J, the junction kept 15 bases outside the gene matches. This CDR3 is CASKGRDREWYNEQYF. In DNA, the CDR3 is TGTGCCAGCAAAGGACGGGACAGGGAATGGTATAACGAGCAGTACTTC.

This clonotype was seen more than once but under ten times. This may be a read error: a much more frequent sequence differs by one nucleotide. The conserved final phenylalanine or tryptophan is absent from the CDR3, which likely points to a read error. CDR3 DNA: TGTGCCAGCAGTTCGGACTGGGGGGCGAGTCAGCCCCAGCATTTG. It translates to CASSSDWGASQPQHL. This chain joins TRBV12-3 or TRBV12-4 and TRBJ1-5, with TRBD1 as a possible D gene (6 bases). The V gene lost 4 bases and the J gene lost 6 bases, with 16 bases spanning the gap. The CDR3 runs 15 residues.

This clonotype was found many times. V usage is TRBV19 and J usage is TRBJ1-2, with a possible D match to TRBD1 (5 bases). Germline CDR1 reads LNHDA; CDR2 reads SQIVND (reference sequence). This CDR3 region has 16 residues. Trimming removed 4 bases at V and 2 bases at J, with 17 bases between. CDR3 in DNA: TGTGCCAGTAGTACAGATTCGAGGGGCCCCAACTATGGCTACACCTTC. Protein sequence: CASSTDSRGPNYGYTF.

This clonotype appeared many times. The rearrangement uses TRBV20-1 and TRBJ2-5; D may correspond to TRBD1 or TRBD2 (6 bases each). Germline V lookup: CDR1 DFQATT, CDR2 SNEGSKA (reference sequence). V lost 5 bases and J 5 bases, leaving 15 bases between the germline ends. This CDR3 contains 13 residues. The CDR3 reads CSARRGAGETQYF. CDR3 DNA: TGCAGTGCTCGGAGGGGGGCAGGGGAGACCCAGTACTTC.

The table lists this clonotype with many counts. The chain uses TRBV7-2 and TRBJ1-1, with a weak D call TRBD1 (6 bases). The length of the CDR3 is 15 residues. V gave up 5 bases and J gave up 6 bases, with 19 bases separating them. Germline V gene sequence: CDR1 SGHTA, CDR2 FQGNSA. DNA of the CDR3: TGTGCCAGCAGCCCGAGGGGGGTTAGTTATGCTGAAGCTTTCTTT. Protein product: CASSPRGVSYAEAFF. Combining the CDR3 with reference TRBV7-2 and TRBJ1-1 gives the whole variable domain GAGVSQSPSNKVTEKGKDVELRCDPISGHTALYWYRQSLGQGLEFLIYFQGNSAPDKSGLPSDRFSAERTGGSVSTLTIQRTQQEDSAVYLCASSPRGVSYAEAFFGQGTRLTVV.

This clonotype was counted at least ten times. The CDR3, as DNA: TGTGCCAGCGCTGGGGCTAGCCGCTCCTACGAGCAGTACTTC. Protein: CASAGASRSYEQYF. The chain carries TRBV6-1 and TRBJ2-7, with D tentatively TRBD1 or TRBD2 (5 bases each). CDR3 length: 14 amino acids. CDR1 is MNHNS, CDR2 SASEGT, per germline. Trimming left V 8 bases short and J 0 bases short, with 14 bases between.

This clonotype has ten or more counts. The chain recombines TRBV12-3 or TRBV12-4 with TRBJ2-7; 8 nucleotides match TRBD1. The ends lost 4 bases at V and 3 bases at J; junction bases unmatched: 8. There are 15 residues in the CDR3. CDR3 protein: CASSSHRGTLYEQYF. The CDR3, as DNA: TGTGCCAGCAGTTCGCACAGGGGGACCCTCTACGAGCAGTACTTC.

This clonotype was recorded at least ten times. The genes are TRBV6-1 and TRBJ1-2; possible D gene TRBD1, 6 bases. The CDR3 covers 14 residues. Germline CDR1 MNHNS, CDR2 SASEGT. Trimming took off 4 bases at V and 1 base at J, with 10 bases between the two ends. As DNA, the CDR3 is TGTGCCAGCAGTGTTGGGGACATTAACTATGGCTACACCTTC. The encoded protein is CASSVGDINYGYTF.

There are a few counts of this clonotype. This chain joins TRBV20-1 and TRBJ2-2, with 12 bases that match TRBD2. Losses at the gene ends were 4 bases for V and 4 bases for J; bases not matched to a gene: 16. Germline loops: CDR1 DFQATT, CDR2 SNEGSKA (reference sequence). The CDR3 runs 19 residues. In DNA, the CDR3 is TGCAGTGCTACCGAATCTAGCGGGGGGGTAAATGTAGGCACCGGGGAGCTGTTTTTT. Protein product: CSATESSGGVNVGTGELFF.

This clonotype was found many times. The chain carries TRBV19 and TRBJ1-5; TRBD1 matches at 9 bases. With V trimmed by 9 bases and J by 5 bases, 5 bases remained unmatched. CDR1 and CDR2 (germline): LNHDA, SQIVND (reference sequence). The CDR3 loop spans 13 amino acids. The DNA of the CDR3 is TGTGCCAGCCGGGGACAGGGATATCAGCCCCAGCATTTT. It codes for CASRGQGYQPQHF.

This clonotype was counted many times. The gene calls are TRBV6-2 or TRBV6-3 and TRBJ1-2, with 11 bases fitting TRBD1. Unmatched junction bases numbered 5, after V lost 2 bases and J lost 6 bases. The CDR3 extends over 15 amino acids. In germline, CDR1 is MNHEY, CDR2 SVGEGT. Here the CDR3 reads CASSYPGQGVNGYTF. CDR3 in DNA: TGTGCCAGCAGTTACCCGGGACAGGGGGTAAATGGCTACACCTTC.

In this sample, this clonotype turned up a few times. V usage is TRBV7-2 and J usage is TRBJ2-7; no clear D gene. Looked up from germline, CDR1 is SGHTA and CDR2 is FQGNSA. V lost 5 bases and J lost 0, with 8 bases in between. This CDR3 region has 13 residues. CDR3 loop: CASSHKYSYEQYF. CDR3 in DNA: TGTGCCAGCAGCCATAAATACTCCTACGAGCAGTACTTC.

This clonotype showed up just a few times. In nucleotides, the CDR3 is TGCGCCAGCAGCCAAGGGACAGGGAGTGGAAACACCATATATTTT. It translates to CASSQGTGSGNTIYF. The chain links TRBV4-1 to TRBJ1-3, with 8 nucleotides matching TRBD1. The ends lost 1 base at V and 3 bases at J; junction bases unmatched: 2. CDR1 is MGHRA and CDR2 is YSYEKL in the germline V gene. The CDR3 contains 15 residues.

This clonotype has ten or more counts. The V call is TRBV5-4, the J call TRBJ1-1; TRBD1 agrees at 10 bases. The CDR3 contains 15 residues. The V gene end was trimmed by 4 bases and the J gene end by 4 bases; junction bases not matched to a gene: 7. From germline, CDR1 is SGHNT and CDR2 YYREEE (reference sequence). CDR3 amino acids: CASSKDRGIGTEAFF. The CDR3 region has the DNA TGTGCCAGCAGCAAGGACAGGGGGATAGGCACTGAAGCTTTCTTT.